The 22 T cell receptor beta chains presented below share a single source sample, sequenced in a study of blood T cell repertoires in COVID-19. Some clones are missing from TCRdb's copy, which holds only in-frame ones; the method was immunoSEQ multiplex PCR. The repertoire holds under 50,000 clones, with around nine tenths as singletons. Sequencing was done on a sample of peripheral blood. The receptors here all came from a man aged 50-59 years with active COVID-19.

The J gene is TRBJ2-3, the V gene TRBV11-2, with TRBD2 as a possible D gene (6 bases). CDR1 is SGHAT, CDR2 FQNNGV, per germline. Trimming cost V 1 base and J 6 bases, with 8 bases left between them. The length of the CDR3 is 13 residues. The CDR3 here is CASSLASADTQYF. The DNA of the CDR3 is TGTGCCAGCAGCTTAGCTAGCGCCGATACGCAGTATTTT.

J is TRBJ2-7 and V is TRBV28, with 7 bases that match TRBD1. Germline CDR1 MDHEN, CDR2 SYDVKM. V shed 8 bases, J shed 5 bases, and the junction held 15 bases outside the gene matches. The CDR3 spans 15 residues. In nucleotides, the CDR3 is TGTGCCAGCCTGCCGGGGACAGACGTTTTAGACGAGCAGTACTTC. Its protein product is CASLPGTDVLDEQYF.

The chain has TRBV6-1 and TRBJ2-6; the D gene is possibly TRBD1 (5 bases). The CDR3 runs to 17 residues. From germline, CDR1 is MNHNS and CDR2 SASEGT. V lost 1 base, J lost 0 bases, and 10 bases lay in between. The chain's CDR3 is CASSEEGRASGANVLTF. CDR3 in DNA: TGTGCCAGCAGTGAAGAGGGCAGGGCCTCTGGGGCCAACGTCCTGACTTTC.

The rearrangement uses TRBV18 and TRBJ2-5; no clear D gene. Germline lookup yields CDR1 KGHSH and CDR2 LQKENI. The CDR3 spans 14 residues. V was clipped by 3 bases and J by 3 bases, with 11 bases between them. The CDR3: CASSPRGLEETQYF. CDR3 sequence (DNA): TGTGCCAGCTCACCGAGAGGCCTGGAAGAGACCCAGTACTTC.

This rearrangement joins TRBV3-1 (or the pseudogene TRBV3-2) to TRBJ2-5, with a tentative D call TRBD2 (6 bases). The V end was cut by 8 bases, the J end by 5 bases, with 15 bases between. Germline values: CDR1 LGHDT, CDR2 YNNKEL (reference sequence). The CDR3 covers 13 residues. CDR3 DNA: TGTGCCAGCCTAGAGGCGGGACGGGAGACCCAGTACTTC. Protein: CASLEAGRETQYF.

This clone was observed a handful of times. V and J are TRBV7-2 and TRBJ1-5; 7 nucleotides line up with TRBD1. With 5 bases clipped from V and 5 bases from J, the junction kept 3 bases outside the gene matches. The germline V gene has CDR1 SGHTA and CDR2 FQGNSA. The CDR3 runs 13 residues. This chain's CDR3 is CASSRDSYQPQHF. DNA of the CDR3: TGTGCCAGCAGCCGGGACAGTTATCAGCCCCAGCATTTT.

This clone occurred a few times. The chain employs TRBV19 and TRBJ1-2; TRBD1 matches 7 bases. CDR1 LNHDA and CDR2 SQIVND come from the germline V gene (reference sequence). The ends lost 5 bases at V and 8 bases at J; junction bases unmatched: 8. This CDR3 has 13 amino acids. Here the CDR3 reads CASSSTGDGGYTF. For the CDR3, the DNA is TGTGCCAGTAGTTCAACAGGGGACGGCGGCTACACCTTC. The full variable domain, in which reference TRBV19 and TRBJ1-2 provide the parts outside the CDR3, is DGGITQSPKYLFRKEGQNVTLSCEQNLNHDAMYWYRQDPGQGLRLIYYSQIVNDFQKGDIAEGYSVSREKKESFPLTVTSAQKNPTAFYLCASSSTGDGGYTFGSGTRLTVV.

V is TRBV4-1 and J is TRBJ2-3, with D possibly matching TRBD1 (7 bases). Germline CDR1 MGHRA, CDR2 YSYEKL. V was pared by 0 bases and J by 4 bases, with 17 bases between. This CDR3 is 17 amino acids long. CDR3 DNA sequence: TGCGCCAGCAGCCAAGAAGGGGAGGCCAGGGGGGCAGATACGCAGTATTTT. Its protein product is CASSQEGEARGADTQYF.

This chain connects TRBV5-1 to TRBJ2-1; 11 nucleotides align to TRBD2. V trimming: 4 bases; J trimming: 7 bases; junction bases outside the gene matches: 7. The CDR3 length is 15 residues. Germline assignment: CDR1 SGHRS and CDR2 YFSETQ. The CDR3 DNA sequence: TGCGCCAGCAGCCCCGCTAGCGGGAGGCCAAATGAGCAGTTCTTC. As protein: CASSPASGRPNEQFF. The variable domain in full, completed from reference TRBV5-1 and TRBJ2-1, reads KAGVTQTPRYLIKTRGQQVTLSCSPISGHRSVSWYQQTPGQGLQFLFEYFSETQRNKGNFPGRFSGRQFSNSRSEMNVSTLELGDSALYLCASSPASGRPNEQFFGPGTRLTVL.

CDR3: CASSLVTTGPDTQYF. The CDR3 nucleotides read TGTGCCAGCAGCTTAGTCACCACAGGTCCAGATACGCAGTATTTT. The V call is TRBV7-3, the J call TRBJ2-3; a possible D gene is TRBD1 (5 bases). The CDR3 contains 15 residues. Trimming took off 2 bases at V and 4 bases at J, with 13 bases between the two ends. The germline V gene has CDR1 SGHTA and CDR2 FQGTGA.

V gene TRBV6-2 or TRBV6-3 combines with J gene TRBJ2-7; TRBD1 matches at 9 bases. V gave up 2 bases and J gave up 0 bases; unmatched junction bases: 17. This CDR3 is 20 amino acids long. Germline V gene data show CDR1 as MNHEY and CDR2 as SVGEGT. This chain's CDR3 is CASSYVRGTGSWLTSYEQYF. CDR3 sequence (DNA): TGTGCCAGCAGTTACGTCCGGGGGACAGGGTCATGGTTAACCTCCTACGAGCAGTACTTC.

V and J are TRBV19 and TRBJ1-2; D not certain. This CDR3 has 12 amino acids. Trimming took off 1 base at V and 7 bases at J, with 7 bases between the two ends. Germline V gene data show CDR1 as LNHDA and CDR2 as SQIVND (reference sequence). CDR3: CASSIAEIGYTF. The CDR3 DNA sequence: TGTGCCAGTAGTATAGCAGAAATTGGCTACACCTTC.

The rearrangement joins TRBV5-1 to TRBJ2-1, with 9 bases aligning to TRBD1. Germline V gene sequence: CDR1 SGHRS, CDR2 YFSETQ. The CDR3 runs 15 residues. V lost 4 bases, J lost 3 bases, and 5 bases stayed unmatched. The CDR3 protein is CASSPGTGFYNEQFF. CDR3 sequence (DNA): TGCGCCAGCAGCCCCGGGACAGGGTTCTACAATGAGCAGTTCTTC.

This clone was detected a few times. The chain employs TRBV7-8 and TRBJ1-1, with 7 bases lining up with TRBD1. The V gene's germline CDR1 is SGHVS and CDR2 FQNEAQ. The ends lost 7 bases at V and 1 base at J; junction bases unmatched: 18. The CDR3 extends over 18 amino acids. The DNA for the CDR3 is TGTGCCAGCAATAAAGGGATGGTACAGGGGTCAGCGAACACTGAAGCTTTCTTT. Translation: CASNKGMVQGSANTEAFF.

This chain connects TRBV18 to TRBJ1-3; 8 positions agree with TRBD1. The CDR3 runs 16 residues. With 2 bases clipped from V and 0 bases from J, the junction kept 3 bases outside the gene matches. Germline assignment: CDR1 KGHSH and CDR2 LQKENI. This CDR3 is CASSPMTGVSGNTIYF. CDR3 DNA: TGTGCCAGCTCACCAATGACAGGGGTCTCTGGAAACACCATATATTTT.

The chain combines TRBV18 with TRBJ2-5; D remains unclear. Germline V gives CDR1 KGHSH, CDR2 LQKENI. V lost 0 bases to trimming and J lost 2 bases, with 13 bases between them. The CDR3 covers 16 residues. Here the CDR3 reads CASSPPLGGGQETQYF. CDR3 nucleotide sequence: TGTGCCAGCTCACCACCCTTAGGCGGTGGACAAGAGACCCAGTACTTC.

This clone appeared a single time. The chain joins TRBV19 to TRBJ1-2; D gene unclear. V was pared by 1 base and J by 3 bases, with 15 bases between. Germline assignment: CDR1 LNHDA and CDR2 SQIVND (reference sequence). The CDR3 runs to 16 residues. Written as DNA, the CDR3 is TGTGCCAGTAGTATAGCCGAGGGTCTGCGGCACTATGGCTACACCTTC. Amino acid sequence: CASSIAEGLRHYGYTF.

The CDR3 DNA sequence: TGTGCCATCAGTGAGTCCGAGTCCACAGATACGCAGTATTTT. It is translated as CAISESESTDTQYF. The V call is TRBV10-3, the J call TRBJ2-3; no clear D. The V and J ends lost 0 bases and 2 bases respectively, with 6 bases between them. This CDR3 region has 14 residues. Germline V gene sequence: CDR1 ENHRY, CDR2 SYGVKD.

This clone turned up a few times. The chain recombines TRBV5-1 with TRBJ1-3, with D possibly TRBD1 on 5 matching bases. Trimming stripped 0 bases from V and 0 bases from J, with 10 bases between. Germline assignment: CDR1 SGHRS and CDR2 YFSETQ. The CDR3 consists of 16 residues. CDR3 sequence reads: CASSLGTGDSGNTIYF. In DNA, the CDR3 is TGCGCCAGCAGCTTGGGAACAGGCGACTCTGGAAACACCATATATTTT.

With respect to this clone: One end of the junction is discordant with germline, which a read error may explain. This sequence joins TRBV6-8 and TRBJ2-3; 8 nucleotides match TRBD2. Germline V CDR1 and CDR2: MNHGY, SAAAGT. The CDR3 has 14 residues. Here the CDR3 reads CQRGWGGYTDTQYF. The CDR3 coding sequence is TGCCAGCGGGGGTGGGGGGGCTACACAGATACGCAGTATTTT.

The rearrangement links TRBV6-5 to TRBJ2-4, with D uncertain. V was shortened by 0 bases and J by 0 bases, with 9 bases between the two germline ends. Germline-derived CDR1 and CDR2 are MNHEY and SVGAGI. The CDR3 sequence is 16 residues long. The CDR3 nucleotides are TGTGCCAGCAGTTACTCGAGGAGTCTAGCCAAAAACATTCAGTACTTC. Amino acid sequence: CASSYSRSLAKNIQYF.

This chain uses TRBV5-1 with TRBJ1-1; tentatively, D is TRBD1 (5 bases). Per the germline V gene, CDR1 is SGHRS and CDR2 is YFSETQ. There are 13 residues in the CDR3. Trimming removed 0 bases at V and 5 bases at J, with 8 bases between. The CDR3 bases are TGCGCCAGCAGCTTGGCCAGGGTTACTGAAGCTTTCTTT. Translating gives CASSLARVTEAFF.